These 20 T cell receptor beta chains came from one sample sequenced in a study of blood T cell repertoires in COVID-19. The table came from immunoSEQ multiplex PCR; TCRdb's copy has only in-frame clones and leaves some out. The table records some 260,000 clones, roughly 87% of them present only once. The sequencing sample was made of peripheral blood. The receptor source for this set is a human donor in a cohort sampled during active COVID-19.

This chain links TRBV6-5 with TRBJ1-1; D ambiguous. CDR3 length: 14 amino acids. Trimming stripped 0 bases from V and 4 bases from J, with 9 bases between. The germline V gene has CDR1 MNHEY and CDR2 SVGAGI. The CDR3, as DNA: TGTGCCAGCAGTTACTCGGAGGGATCCACTGAAGCTTTCTTT. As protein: CASSYSEGSTEAFF.

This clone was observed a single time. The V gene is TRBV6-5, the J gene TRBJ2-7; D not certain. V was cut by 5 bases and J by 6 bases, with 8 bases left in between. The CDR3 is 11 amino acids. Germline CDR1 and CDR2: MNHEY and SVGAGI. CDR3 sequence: CASSPTSEQYF. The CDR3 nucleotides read TGTGCCAGCAGTCCCACATCCGAGCAGTACTTC.

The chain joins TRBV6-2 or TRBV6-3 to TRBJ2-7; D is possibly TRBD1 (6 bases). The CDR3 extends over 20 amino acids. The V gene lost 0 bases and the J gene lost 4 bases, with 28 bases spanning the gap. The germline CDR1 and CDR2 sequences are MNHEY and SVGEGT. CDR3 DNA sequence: TGTGCCAGCAGTTACTCTACAGCGGCTCGGGCCAGGGGTCTGTTGTACGAGCAGTACTTC. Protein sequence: CASSYSTAARARGLLYEQYF.

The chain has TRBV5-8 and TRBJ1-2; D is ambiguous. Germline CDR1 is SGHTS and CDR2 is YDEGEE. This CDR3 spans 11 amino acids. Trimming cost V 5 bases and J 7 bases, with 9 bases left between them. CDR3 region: CASSWAGGYTF. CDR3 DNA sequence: TGTGCCAGCAGTTGGGCCGGTGGCTACACCTTC.

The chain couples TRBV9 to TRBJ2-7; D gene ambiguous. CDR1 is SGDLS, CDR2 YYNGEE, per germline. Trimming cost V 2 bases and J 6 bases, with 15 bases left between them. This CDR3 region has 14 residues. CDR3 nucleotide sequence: TGTGCCAGCAGCGTGAGACCCCATGGGCCCGAGCAGTACTTC. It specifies CASSVRPHGPEQYF.

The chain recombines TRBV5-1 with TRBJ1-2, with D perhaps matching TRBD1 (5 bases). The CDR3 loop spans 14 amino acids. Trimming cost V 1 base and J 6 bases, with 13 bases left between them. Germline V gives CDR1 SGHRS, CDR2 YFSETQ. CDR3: CASSLLQPGDGYTF. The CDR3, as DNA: TGCGCCAGCAGCTTGTTGCAGCCGGGGGATGGCTACACCTTC.

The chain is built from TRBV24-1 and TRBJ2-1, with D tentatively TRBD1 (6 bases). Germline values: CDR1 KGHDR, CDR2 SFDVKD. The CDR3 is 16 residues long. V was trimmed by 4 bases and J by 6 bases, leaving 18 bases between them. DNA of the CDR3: TGTGCCACCAGTGACAGCAAGACAGGTGCCGGCAATGAGCAGTTCTTC. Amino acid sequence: CATSDSKTGAGNEQFF.

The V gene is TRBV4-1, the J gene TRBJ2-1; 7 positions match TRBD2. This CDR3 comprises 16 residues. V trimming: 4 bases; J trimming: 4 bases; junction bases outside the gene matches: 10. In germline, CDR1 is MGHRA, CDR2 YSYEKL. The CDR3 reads CASSRVGEAGYNEQFF. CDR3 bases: TGCGCCAGCAGCCGAGTTGGAGAAGCGGGATACAATGAGCAGTTCTTC.

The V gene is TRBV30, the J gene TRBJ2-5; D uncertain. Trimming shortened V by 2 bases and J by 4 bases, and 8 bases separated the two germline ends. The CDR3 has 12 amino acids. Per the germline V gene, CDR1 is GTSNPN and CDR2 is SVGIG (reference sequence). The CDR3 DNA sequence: TGTGCCTGGAGTCCACTCGGAGAGACCCAGTACTTC. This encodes CAWSPLGETQYF.

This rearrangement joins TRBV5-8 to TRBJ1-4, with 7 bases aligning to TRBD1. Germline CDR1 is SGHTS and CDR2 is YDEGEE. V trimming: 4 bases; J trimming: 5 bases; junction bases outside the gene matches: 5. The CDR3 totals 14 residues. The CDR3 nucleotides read TGTGCCAGCAGCGGACAGGCGATAAATGAAAAACTGTTTTTT. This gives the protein CASSGQAINEKLFF.

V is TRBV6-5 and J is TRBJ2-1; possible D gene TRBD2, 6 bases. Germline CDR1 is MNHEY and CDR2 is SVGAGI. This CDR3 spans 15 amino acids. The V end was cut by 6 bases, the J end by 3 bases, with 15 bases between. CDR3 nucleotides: TGTGCCAGCAGACGCCCGGGGGAGTTCTACAATGAGCAGTTCTTC. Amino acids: CASRRPGEFYNEQFF.

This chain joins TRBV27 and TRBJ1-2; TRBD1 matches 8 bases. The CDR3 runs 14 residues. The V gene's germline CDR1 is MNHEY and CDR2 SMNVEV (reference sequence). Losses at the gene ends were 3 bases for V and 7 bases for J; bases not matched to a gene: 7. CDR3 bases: TGTGCCAGCAGTTTGGCGACAGGGGACGGTGGCTACACCTTC. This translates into CASSLATGDGGYTF.

CDR3 amino acids: CAWTPTGLYGYTF. CDR3 nucleotide sequence: TGTGCCTGGACCCCGACAGGACTCTATGGCTACACCTTC. The chain carries TRBV30 and TRBJ1-2; D may be TRBD1 (6 bases). The CDR3 length is 13 residues. Germline CDR1 and CDR2: GTSNPN and SVGIG (reference sequence). V was shortened by 4 bases and J by 4 bases, with 13 bases between the two germline ends.

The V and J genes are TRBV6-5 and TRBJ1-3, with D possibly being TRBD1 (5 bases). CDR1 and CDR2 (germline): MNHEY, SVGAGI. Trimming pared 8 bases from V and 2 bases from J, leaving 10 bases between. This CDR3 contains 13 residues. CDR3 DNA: TGTGCCAGCCGCCCGGGGGCTGGAAACACCATATATTTT. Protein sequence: CASRPGAGNTIYF.

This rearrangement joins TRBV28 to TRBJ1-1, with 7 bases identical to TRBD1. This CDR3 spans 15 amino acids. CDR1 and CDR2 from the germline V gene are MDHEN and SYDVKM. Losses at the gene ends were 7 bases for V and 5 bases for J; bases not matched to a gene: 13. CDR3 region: CASMSGKQGKTEAFF. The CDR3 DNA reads TGTGCCAGCATGAGCGGTAAACAGGGGAAGACTGAAGCTTTCTTT.

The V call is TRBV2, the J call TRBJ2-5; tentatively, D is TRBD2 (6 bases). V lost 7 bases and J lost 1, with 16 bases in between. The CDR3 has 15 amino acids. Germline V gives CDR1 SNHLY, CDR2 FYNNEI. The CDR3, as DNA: TGTGCCAGCACCGCTACCTTGGGGGGCCAAGAGACCCAGTACTTC. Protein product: CASTATLGGQETQYF.

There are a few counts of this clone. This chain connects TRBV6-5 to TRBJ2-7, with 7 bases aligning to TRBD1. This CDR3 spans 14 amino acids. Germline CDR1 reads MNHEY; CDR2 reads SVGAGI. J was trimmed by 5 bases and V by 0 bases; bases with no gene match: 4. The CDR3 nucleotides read TGTGCCAGCAGTTACTCGACAGGGTCCCACGAGCAGTACTTC. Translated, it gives CASSYSTGSHEQYF.

The CDR3 DNA follows: TGTGCCAGTACCAAACCAGGGGAGAACACTGAAGCTTTCTTT. Translating gives CASTKPGENTEAFF. The chain uses TRBV19 and TRBJ1-1, with D possibly matching TRBD1 (6 bases). The V end was cut by 7 bases, the J end by 1 base, with 13 bases between. CDR3 length: 14 residues. Germline V CDR1 and CDR2: LNHDA, SQIVND (reference sequence).

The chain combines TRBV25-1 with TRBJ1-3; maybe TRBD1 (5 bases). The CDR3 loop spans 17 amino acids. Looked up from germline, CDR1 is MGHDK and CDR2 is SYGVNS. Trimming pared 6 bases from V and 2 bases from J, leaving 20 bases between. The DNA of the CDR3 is TGTGCCAGCAGCCCTTCCTTAGGAGGGGCGACTGGAAACACCATATATTTT. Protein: CASSPSLGGATGNTIYF.

CDR3 amino acids: CASSYRPARQKLANYGYTF. DNA for the CDR3: TGTGCCAGCAGTTATCGGCCGGCCCGACAGAAGTTAGCTAACTATGGCTACACCTTC. The chain is built from TRBV6-2 or TRBV6-3 and TRBJ1-2, with D possibly TRBD1 on 5 matching bases. Germline CDR1 is MNHEY and CDR2 is SVGEGT. This CDR3 spans 19 amino acids. V lost 3 bases, J lost 0 bases, and 23 bases lay in between.